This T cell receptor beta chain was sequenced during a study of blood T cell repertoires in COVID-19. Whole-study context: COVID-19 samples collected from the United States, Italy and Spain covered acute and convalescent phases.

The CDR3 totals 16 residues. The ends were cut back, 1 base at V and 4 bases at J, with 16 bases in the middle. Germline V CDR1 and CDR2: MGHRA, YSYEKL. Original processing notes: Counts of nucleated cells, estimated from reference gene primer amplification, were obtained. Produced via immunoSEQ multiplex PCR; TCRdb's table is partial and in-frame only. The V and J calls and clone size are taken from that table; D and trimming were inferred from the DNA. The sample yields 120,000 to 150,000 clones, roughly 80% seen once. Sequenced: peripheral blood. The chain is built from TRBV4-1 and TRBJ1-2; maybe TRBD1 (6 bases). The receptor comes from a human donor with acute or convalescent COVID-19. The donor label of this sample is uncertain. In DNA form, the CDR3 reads TGCGCCAGCAGCCAAGTAAAGGGACAACGATTCTATGGCTACACCTTC. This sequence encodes CASSQVKGQRFYGYTF.